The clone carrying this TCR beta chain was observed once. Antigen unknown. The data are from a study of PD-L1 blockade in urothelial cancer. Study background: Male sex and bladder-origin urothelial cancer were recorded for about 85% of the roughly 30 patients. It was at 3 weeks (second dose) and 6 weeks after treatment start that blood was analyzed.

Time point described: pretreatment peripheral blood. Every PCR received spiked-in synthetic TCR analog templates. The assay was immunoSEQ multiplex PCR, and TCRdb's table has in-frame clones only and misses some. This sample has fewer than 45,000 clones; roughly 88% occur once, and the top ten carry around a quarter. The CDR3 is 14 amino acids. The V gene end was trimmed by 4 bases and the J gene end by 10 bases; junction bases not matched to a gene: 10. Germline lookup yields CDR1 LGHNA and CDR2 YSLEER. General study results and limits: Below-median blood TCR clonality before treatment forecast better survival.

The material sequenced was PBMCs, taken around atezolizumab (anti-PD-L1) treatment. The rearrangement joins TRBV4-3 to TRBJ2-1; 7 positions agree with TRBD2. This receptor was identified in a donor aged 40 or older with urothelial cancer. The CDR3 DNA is TGCGCCAGCAGCCGGGAGCGGGGCCCCTTGGAGCAGTTCTTC. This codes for CASSRERGPLEQFF.